This TCR beta chain was found in a study of blood T cell repertoires in COVID-19. Study information: The study drew acute and convalescent COVID-19 samples from the United States, Italy and Spain. From T cells, B-cell-depleted T cells, or PBMCs came the material, which was cDNA or gDNA.

This clone was detected once. Germline lookup yields CDR1 SGHAT and CDR2 FQNNGV. Trimming shortened V by 5 bases and J by 0 bases, and 11 bases separated the two germline ends. CDR3 size: 14 residues. Per the study methods: Nucleated cell number was recorded as an estimate derived from reference gene primer amplification. Profiling relied on immunoSEQ multiplex PCR, and the TCRdb table lists in-frame clones only, not all of them. The DNA gave D and trimming, while V, J and clone size come from that table. Of just under 65,000 clones in the sample, 70% to 80% were seen once. This chain joins TRBV11-2 and TRBJ2-7, with D perhaps matching TRBD2 (6 bases). Sequencing was performed on peripheral blood. The clonotype was recovered from an elderly woman with acute or convalescent COVID-19. DNA for the CDR3: TGTGCCAGCAGCGGGGGGAGAAGCTCCTACGAGCAGTACTTC. This translates into CASSGGRSSYEQYF.